This T cell receptor (beta chain) emerged from a study of blood T cell repertoires in COVID-19. The data were produced by immunoSEQ multiplex PCR, yet TCRdb's version contains in-frame clones alone and is incomplete. Counted here are hundreds of thousands of clones, under 90% occurring once; the ten biggest clones make up around 4.6%. V was pared by 1 base and J by 5 bases, with 12 bases between. The CDR3 extends over 14 amino acids. Germline CDR1 and CDR2: SGHKS and YYEKEE (reference sequence). J is TRBJ1-1 and V is TRBV5-5; possible D gene TRBD1, 6 bases. The origin of this receptor is a young man who had recovered from COVID-19. Sequenced: PBMCs or T cells enriched from blood (not recorded which). The CDR3 DNA reads as TGTGCCAGCAGCTTGACAGGGCAGGGGACTGAAGCTTTCTTT. This gives the protein CASSLTGQGTEAFF.